This TCR beta chain is drawn from a study of shared clonotypes between healthy human individuals. The test was conducted at deep level. Measured with immunoSEQ multiplex PCR; TCRdb has only the in-frame clones, and not every one. The profile shows about 2 million clones, 85% to 95% of them singletons. The germline V gene has CDR1 SQVTM and CDR2 ANQGSEA. The CDR3 contains 15 residues. V lost 3 bases and J 1 base, leaving 12 bases between the germline ends. In the CD4+ fraction, cells were divided into CD45RA+ naive and CD45RA-negative memory subsets. The V gene is TRBV29-1, the J gene TRBJ2-2, with D hard to call. Sequenced material: naive CD4+ T cells sorted from blood. Noted subset: CD45RA+ positively selected. This receptor was identified in a man aged 18-30 years in good health. This chain's CDR3 is CSVDSLSGNTGELFF. CDR3 bases: TGCAGCGTTGACTCCTTGTCAGGGAACACCGGGGAGCTGTTTTTT.